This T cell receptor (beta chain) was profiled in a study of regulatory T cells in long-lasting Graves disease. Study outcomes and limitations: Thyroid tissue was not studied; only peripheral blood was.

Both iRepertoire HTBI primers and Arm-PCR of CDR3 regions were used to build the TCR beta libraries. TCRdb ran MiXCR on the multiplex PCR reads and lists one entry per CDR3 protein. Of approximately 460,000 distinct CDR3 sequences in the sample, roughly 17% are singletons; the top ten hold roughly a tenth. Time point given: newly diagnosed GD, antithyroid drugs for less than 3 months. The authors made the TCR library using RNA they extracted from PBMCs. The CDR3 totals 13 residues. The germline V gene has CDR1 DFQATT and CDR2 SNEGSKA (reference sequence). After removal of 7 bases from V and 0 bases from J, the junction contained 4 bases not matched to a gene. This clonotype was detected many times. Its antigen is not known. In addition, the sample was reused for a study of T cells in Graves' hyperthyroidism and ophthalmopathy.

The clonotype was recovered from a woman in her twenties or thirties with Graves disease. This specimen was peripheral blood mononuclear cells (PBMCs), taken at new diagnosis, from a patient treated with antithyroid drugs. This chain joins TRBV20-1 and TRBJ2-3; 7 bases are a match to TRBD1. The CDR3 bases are TGCAGTGGAGGGGGCAGGAGCACAGATACGCAGTATTTT. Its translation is CSGGGRSTDTQYF.